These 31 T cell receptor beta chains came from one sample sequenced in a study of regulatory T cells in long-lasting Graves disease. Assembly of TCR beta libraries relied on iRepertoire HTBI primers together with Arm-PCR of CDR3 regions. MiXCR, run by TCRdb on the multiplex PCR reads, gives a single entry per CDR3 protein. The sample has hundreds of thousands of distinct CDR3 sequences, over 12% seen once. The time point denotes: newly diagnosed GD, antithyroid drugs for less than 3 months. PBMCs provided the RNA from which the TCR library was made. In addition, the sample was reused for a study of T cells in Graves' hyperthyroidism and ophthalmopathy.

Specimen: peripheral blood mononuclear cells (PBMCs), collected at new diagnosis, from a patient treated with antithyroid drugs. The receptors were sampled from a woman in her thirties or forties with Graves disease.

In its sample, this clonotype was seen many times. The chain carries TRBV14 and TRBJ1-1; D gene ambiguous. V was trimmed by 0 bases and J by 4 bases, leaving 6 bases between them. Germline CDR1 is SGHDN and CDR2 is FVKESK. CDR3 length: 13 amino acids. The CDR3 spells CASSQDRATEAFF. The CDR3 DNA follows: TGTGCCAGCAGCCAAGATAGGGCCACTGAAGCTTTCTTT.

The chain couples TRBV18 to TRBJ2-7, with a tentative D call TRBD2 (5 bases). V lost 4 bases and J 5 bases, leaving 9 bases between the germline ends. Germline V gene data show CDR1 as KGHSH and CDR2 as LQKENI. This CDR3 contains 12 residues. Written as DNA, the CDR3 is TGTGCCAGCTCACAGGGAGCGAACGAGCAGTACTTC. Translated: CASSQGANEQYF.

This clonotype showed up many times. The CDR3 bases are TGTGCCAGCAAGAGGGCCTACAATGAGCAGTTCTTC. Encoded protein: CASKRAYNEQFF. J is TRBJ2-1 and V is TRBV2; D may be TRBD2 (5 bases). This CDR3 region has 12 residues. Germline lookup yields CDR1 SNHLY and CDR2 FYNNEI. The V gene lost 7 bases and the J gene lost 2 bases, with 6 bases spanning the gap.

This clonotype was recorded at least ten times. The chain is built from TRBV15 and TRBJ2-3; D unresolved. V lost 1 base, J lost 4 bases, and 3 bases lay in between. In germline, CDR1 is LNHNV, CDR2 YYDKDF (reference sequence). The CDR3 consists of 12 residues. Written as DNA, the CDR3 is TGTGCCACCAGCAGAGGGGCAGATACGCAGTATTTT. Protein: CATSRGADTQYF.

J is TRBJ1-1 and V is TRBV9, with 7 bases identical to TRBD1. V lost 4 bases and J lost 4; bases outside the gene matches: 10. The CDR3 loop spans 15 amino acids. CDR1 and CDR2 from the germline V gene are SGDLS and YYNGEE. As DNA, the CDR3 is TGTGCCAGCAGCAGACAGGGAAGGGCGGGCACTGAAGCTTTCTTT. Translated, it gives CASSRQGRAGTEAFF.

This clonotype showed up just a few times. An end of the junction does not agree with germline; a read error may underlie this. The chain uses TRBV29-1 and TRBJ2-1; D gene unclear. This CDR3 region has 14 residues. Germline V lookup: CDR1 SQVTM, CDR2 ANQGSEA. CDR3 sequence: CSVGVAAIYNEQLF. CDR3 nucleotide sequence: TGCAGCGTTGGGGTTGCGGCGATTTACAATGAGCAGCTCTTC.

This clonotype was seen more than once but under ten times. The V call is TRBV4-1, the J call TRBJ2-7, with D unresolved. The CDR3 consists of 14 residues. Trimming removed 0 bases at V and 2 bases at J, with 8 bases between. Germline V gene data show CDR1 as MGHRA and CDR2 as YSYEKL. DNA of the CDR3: TGCGCCAGCAGCCAAGAAACGGTGACCTACGAGCAGTACTTC. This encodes CASSQETVTYEQYF.

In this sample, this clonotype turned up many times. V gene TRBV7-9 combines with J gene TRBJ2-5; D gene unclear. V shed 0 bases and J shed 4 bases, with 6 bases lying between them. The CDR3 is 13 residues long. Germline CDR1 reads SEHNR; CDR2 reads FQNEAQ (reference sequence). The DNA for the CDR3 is TGTGCCAGCAGCTTAGCCCCCCCAGAGACCCAGTACTTC. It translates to CASSLAPPETQYF. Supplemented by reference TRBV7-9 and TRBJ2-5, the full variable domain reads DTGVSQNPRHKITKRGQNVTFRCDPISEHNRLYWYRQTLGQGPEFLTYFQNEAQLEKSRLLSDRFSAERPKGSFSTLEIQRTEQGDSAMYLCASSLAPPETQYFGPGTRLLVL.

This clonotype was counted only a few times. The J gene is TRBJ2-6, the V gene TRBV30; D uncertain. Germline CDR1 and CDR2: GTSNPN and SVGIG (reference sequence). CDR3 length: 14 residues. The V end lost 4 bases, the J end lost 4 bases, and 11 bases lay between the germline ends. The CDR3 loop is CAWNAVAGANVLTF. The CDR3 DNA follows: TGTGCCTGGAATGCAGTCGCCGGGGCCAACGTCCTGACTTTC.

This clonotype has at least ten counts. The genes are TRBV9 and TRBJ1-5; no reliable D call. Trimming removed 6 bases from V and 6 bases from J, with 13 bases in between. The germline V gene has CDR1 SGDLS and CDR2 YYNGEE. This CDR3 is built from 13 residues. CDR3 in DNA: TGTGCCAGCACCCGTGTCCGAGGTCAGCCCCAGCATTTT. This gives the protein CASTRVRGQPQHF.

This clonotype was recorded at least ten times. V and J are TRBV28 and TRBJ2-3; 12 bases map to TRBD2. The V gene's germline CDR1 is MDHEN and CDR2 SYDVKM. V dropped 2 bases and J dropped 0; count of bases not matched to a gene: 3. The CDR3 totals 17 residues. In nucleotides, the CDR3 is TGTGCCAGCAGTTTAGGCCTAGCGGGAGGGAGCACAGATACGCAGTATTTT. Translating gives CASSLGLAGGSTDTQYF.

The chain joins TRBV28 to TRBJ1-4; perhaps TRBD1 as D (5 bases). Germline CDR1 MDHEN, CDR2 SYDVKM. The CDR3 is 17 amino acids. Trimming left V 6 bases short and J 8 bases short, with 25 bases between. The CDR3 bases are TGTGCCAGCAGCCAACCTCCCGGGACCGCTGCAATGGAAAAACTGTTTTTT. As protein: CASSQPPGTAAMEKLFF.

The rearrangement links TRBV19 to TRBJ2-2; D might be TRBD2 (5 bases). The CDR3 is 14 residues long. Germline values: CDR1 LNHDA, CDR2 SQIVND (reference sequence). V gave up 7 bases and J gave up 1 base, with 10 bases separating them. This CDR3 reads CASTSRGNTGELFF. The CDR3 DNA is TGTGCCAGTACCTCTCGGGGGAACACCGGGGAGCTGTTTTTT.

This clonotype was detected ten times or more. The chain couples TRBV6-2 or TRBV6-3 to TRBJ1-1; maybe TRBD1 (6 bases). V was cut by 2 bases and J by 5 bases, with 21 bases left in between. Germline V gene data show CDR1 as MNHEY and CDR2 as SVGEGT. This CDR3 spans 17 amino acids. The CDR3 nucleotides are TGTGCCAGCAGTTACCTGGGACATGGATTCGTGGGGACTGAAGCTTTCTTT. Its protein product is CASSYLGHGFVGTEAFF.

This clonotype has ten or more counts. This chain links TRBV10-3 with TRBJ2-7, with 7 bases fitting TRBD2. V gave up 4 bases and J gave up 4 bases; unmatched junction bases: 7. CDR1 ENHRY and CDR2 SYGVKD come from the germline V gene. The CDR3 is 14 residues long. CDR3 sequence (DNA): TGTGCCATCAGTGGCGGGGGAAGCTCGTACGAGCAGTACTTC. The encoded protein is CAISGGGSSYEQYF.

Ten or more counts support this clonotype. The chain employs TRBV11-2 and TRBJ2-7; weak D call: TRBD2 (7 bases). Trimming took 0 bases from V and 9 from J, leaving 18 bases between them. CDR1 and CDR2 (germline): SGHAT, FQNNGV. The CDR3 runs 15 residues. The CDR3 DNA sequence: TGTGCCAGCAGCTTAGAAGGGGGGGCCGGTAGCTTGCAGTACTTC. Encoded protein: CASSLEGGAGSLQYF. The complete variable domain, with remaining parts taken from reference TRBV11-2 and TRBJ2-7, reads EAGVAQSPRYKIIEKRQSVAFWCNPISGHATLYWYQQILGQGPKLLIQFQNNGVVDDSQLPKDRFSAERLKGVDSTLKIQPAKLEDSAVYLCASSLEGGAGSLQYFGPGTRLTVT.

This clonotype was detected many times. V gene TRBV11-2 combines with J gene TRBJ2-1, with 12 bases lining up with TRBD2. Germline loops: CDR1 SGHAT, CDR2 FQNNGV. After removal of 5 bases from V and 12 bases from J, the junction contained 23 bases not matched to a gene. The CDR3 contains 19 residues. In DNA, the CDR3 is TGTGCCAGCAGCCACAGGGTATGGACTAGCGGGATTCCTAGGAGTGGGCAGTTCTTC. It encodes CASSHRVWTSGIPRSGQFF.

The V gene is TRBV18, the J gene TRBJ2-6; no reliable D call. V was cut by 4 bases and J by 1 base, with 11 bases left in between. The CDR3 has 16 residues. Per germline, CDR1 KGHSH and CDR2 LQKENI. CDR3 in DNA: TGTGCCAGCTCACGTACCGGACCTTCTGGGGCCAACGTCCTGACTTTC. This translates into CASSRTGPSGANVLTF.

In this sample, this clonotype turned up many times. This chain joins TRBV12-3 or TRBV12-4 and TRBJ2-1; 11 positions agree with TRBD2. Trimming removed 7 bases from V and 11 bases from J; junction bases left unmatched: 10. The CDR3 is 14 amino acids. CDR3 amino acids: CASTLRLAGGKQFF. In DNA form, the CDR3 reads TGTGCCAGCACGCTGAGGCTAGCGGGAGGCAAGCAGTTCTTC.

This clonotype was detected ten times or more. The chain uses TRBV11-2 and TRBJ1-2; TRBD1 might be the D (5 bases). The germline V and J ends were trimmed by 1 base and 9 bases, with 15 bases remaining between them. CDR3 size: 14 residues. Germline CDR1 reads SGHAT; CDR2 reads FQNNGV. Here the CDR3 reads CASSLGGDRLSYTF. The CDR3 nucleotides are TGTGCCAGCAGCTTAGGCGGGGACCGCCTCAGCTACACCTTC. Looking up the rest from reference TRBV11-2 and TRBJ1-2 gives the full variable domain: EAGVAQSPRYKIIEKRQSVAFWCNPISGHATLYWYQQILGQGPKLLIQFQNNGVVDDSQLPKDRFSAERLKGVDSTLKIQPAKLEDSAVYLCASSLGGDRLSYTFGSGTRLTVV.

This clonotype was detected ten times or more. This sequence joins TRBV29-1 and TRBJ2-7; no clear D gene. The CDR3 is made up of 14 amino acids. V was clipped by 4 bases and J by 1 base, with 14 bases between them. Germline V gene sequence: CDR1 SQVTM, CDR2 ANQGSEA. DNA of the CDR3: TGCAGCGTTGTTGATACAGCCTATTCCTACGAGCAGTACTTC. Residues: CSVVDTAYSYEQYF.

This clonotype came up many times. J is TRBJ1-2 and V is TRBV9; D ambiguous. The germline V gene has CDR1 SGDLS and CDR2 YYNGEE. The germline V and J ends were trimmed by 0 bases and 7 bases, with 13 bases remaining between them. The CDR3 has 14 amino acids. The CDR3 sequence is CASSVATGGPGYTF. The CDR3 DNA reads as TGTGCCAGCAGCGTAGCTACTGGAGGGCCTGGCTACACCTTC.

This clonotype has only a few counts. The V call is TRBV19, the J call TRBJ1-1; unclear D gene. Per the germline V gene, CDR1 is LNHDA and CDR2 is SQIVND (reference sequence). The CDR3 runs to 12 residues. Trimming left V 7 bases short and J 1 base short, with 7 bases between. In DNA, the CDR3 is TGTGCCAGTAAGAGGGCGAACACTGAAGCTTTCTTT. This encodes CASKRANTEAFF.

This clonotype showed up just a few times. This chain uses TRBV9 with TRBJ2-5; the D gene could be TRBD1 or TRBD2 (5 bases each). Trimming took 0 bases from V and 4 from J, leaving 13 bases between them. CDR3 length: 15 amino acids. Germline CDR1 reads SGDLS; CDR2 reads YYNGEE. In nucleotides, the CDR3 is TGTGCCAGCAGCGTAGCTGTGGGGGAAGGAGAGACCCAGTACTTC. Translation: CASSVAVGEGETQYF. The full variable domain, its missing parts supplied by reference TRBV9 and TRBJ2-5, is DSGVTQTPKHLITATGQRVTLRCSPRSGDLSVYWYQQSLDQGLQFLIQYYNGEERAKGNILERFSAQQFPDLHSELNLSSLELGDSALYFCASSVAVGEGETQYFGPGTRLLVL.

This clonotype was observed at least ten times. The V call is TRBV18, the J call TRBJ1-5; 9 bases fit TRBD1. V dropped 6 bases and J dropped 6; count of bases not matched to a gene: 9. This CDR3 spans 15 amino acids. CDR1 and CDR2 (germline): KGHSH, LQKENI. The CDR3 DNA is TGTGCCAGCTCTCGACAGGGGGTGAGGGGTCAGCCCCAGCATTTT. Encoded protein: CASSRQGVRGQPQHF.

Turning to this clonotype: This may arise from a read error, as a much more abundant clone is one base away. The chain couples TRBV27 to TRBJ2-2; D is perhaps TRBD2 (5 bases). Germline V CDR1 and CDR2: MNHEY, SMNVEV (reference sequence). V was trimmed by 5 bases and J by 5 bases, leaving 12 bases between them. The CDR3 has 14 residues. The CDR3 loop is CASSLGRETGELFF. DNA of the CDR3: TGTGCCAGCAGTCTTGGTAGGGAGACCGGGGAGCTGTTTTTT.

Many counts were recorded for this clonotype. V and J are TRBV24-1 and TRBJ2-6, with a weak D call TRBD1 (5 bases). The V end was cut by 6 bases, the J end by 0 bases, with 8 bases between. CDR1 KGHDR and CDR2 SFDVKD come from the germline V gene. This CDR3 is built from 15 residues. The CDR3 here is CATSPDSSGANVLTF. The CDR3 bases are TGTGCCACCAGTCCTGACAGCTCTGGGGCCAACGTCCTGACTTTC.

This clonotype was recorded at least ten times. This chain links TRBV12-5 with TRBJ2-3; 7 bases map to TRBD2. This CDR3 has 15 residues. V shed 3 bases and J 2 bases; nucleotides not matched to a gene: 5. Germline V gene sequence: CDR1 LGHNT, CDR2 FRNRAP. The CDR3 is CASGLQAGTTDTQYF. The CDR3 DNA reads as TGTGCTAGTGGTTTACAAGCGGGAACCACAGATACGCAGTATTTT.

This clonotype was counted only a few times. This chain's CDR3 is CASSLGWGNTIYF. The CDR3 nucleotides read TGTGCCAGCAGCTTAGGATGGGGAAACACCATATATTTT. The chain joins TRBV7-9 to TRBJ1-3; the D is unclear. Germline V gene data show CDR1 as SEHNR and CDR2 as FQNEAQ (reference sequence). V lost 1 base to trimming and J lost 4 bases, with 5 bases between them. CDR3 length: 13 amino acids. Combining the CDR3 with reference TRBV7-9 and TRBJ1-3 gives the whole variable domain DTGVSQNPRHKITKRGQNVTFRCDPISEHNRLYWYRQTLGQGPEFLTYFQNEAQLEKSRLLSDRFSAERPKGSFSTLEIQRTEQGDSAMYLCASSLGWGNTIYFGEGSWLTVV.

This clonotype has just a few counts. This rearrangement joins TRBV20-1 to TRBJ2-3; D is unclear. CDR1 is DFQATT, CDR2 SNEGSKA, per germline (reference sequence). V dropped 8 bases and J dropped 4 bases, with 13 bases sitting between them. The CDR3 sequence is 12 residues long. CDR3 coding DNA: TGCAGTCATCAGCGTGGGGCAGATACGCAGTATTTT. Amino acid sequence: CSHQRGADTQYF.

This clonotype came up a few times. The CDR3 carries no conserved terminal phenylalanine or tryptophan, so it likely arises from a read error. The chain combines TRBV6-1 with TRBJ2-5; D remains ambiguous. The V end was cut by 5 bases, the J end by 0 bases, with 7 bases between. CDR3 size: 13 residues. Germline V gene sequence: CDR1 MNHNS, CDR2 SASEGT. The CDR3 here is CASSNQYQETQYL. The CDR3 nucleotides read TGTGCCAGCAGTAACCAGTACCAAGAGACCCAGTACCTC.